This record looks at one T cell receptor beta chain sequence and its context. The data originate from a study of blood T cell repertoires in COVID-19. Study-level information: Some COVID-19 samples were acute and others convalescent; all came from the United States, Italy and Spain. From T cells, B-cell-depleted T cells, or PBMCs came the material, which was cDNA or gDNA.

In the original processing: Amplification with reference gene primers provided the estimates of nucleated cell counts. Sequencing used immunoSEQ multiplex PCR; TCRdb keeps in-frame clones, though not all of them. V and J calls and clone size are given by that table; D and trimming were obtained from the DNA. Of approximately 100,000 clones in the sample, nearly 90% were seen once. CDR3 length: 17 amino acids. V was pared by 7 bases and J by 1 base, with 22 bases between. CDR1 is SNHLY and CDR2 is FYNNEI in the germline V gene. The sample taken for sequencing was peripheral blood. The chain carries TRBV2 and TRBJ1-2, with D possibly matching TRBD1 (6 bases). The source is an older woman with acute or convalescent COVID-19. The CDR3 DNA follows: TGTGCCAGCAACCAAAGGGGGGGGCGATCGATTAACTATGGCTACACCTTC. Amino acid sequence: CASNQRGGRSINYGYTF.